Shown below are 26 T cell receptor beta chains from a single sample sequenced in a study of shared T cell receptors in the human thymus. Some clones are missing from TCRdb's copy, which holds only in-frame ones; the method was immunoSEQ multiplex PCR. The table lists hundreds of thousands of clones, around 87% of them singletons. The sample also formed part of further work on human thymus T cells.

The sequenced sample consisted of thymocytes. Source of these receptors: a boy younger than two with a congenital heart defect.

The sample holds a few counts of this clone. This chain connects TRBV18 to TRBJ1-1; TRBD1 might be the D (6 bases). Trimming left V 1 base short and J 4 bases short, with 13 bases between. Germline V gene sequence: CDR1 KGHSH, CDR2 LQKENI. The CDR3 runs 15 residues. The CDR3 is CASSPLREQGTEAFF. The CDR3 DNA reads TGTGCCAGCTCACCACTTAGGGAACAGGGCACTGAAGCTTTCTTT.

This clone was observed a few times. This CDR3 is also generated by other DNA sequences in the sample. The genes are TRBV19 and TRBJ2-3; 7 positions match TRBD2. The CDR3 spans 14 residues. V trimming: 2 bases; J trimming: 1 base; junction bases outside the gene matches: 0. Germline assignment: CDR1 LNHDA and CDR2 SQIVND (reference sequence). This CDR3 is CASSILAGTDTQYF. DNA for the CDR3: TGTGCCAGTAGTATACTAGCGGGCACAGATACGCAGTATTTT.

This chain links TRBV7-2 with TRBJ2-7, with 7 nucleotides matching TRBD1. The CDR3 is made up of 17 amino acids. Per the germline V gene, CDR1 is SGHTA and CDR2 is FQGNSA. The V gene end was trimmed by 1 base and the J gene end by 2 bases; junction bases not matched to a gene: 11. The CDR3 coding sequence is TGTGCCAGCAGCTTAGTCCCCGGGACAGAAAGCCCCTACGAGCAGTACTTC. Translation: CASSLVPGTESPYEQYF.

The gene calls are TRBV5-6 and TRBJ1-1, with D possibly being TRBD1 (6 bases). There are 14 residues in the CDR3. Trimming took off 0 bases at V and 5 bases at J, with 11 bases between the two ends. CDR1 is SGHDT and CDR2 is YYEEEE in the germline V gene. CDR3 protein: CASSLGQGSTEAFF. In nucleotides, the CDR3 is TGTGCCAGCAGCTTGGGGCAGGGGAGTACTGAAGCTTTCTTT.

The chain joins TRBV11-2 to TRBJ1-5; tentatively, D is TRBD1 (5 bases). Germline CDR1 is SGHAT and CDR2 is FQNNGV. V was shortened by 3 bases and J by 2 bases, with 8 bases between the two germline ends. The CDR3 length is 14 residues. This CDR3 is CASSFKGGNQPQHF. CDR3 DNA sequence: TGTGCCAGCAGCTTTAAAGGGGGCAATCAGCCCCAGCATTTT.

In this sample, this clone turned up a few times. As DNA, the CDR3 is TGTGCCAGCAAGGGGGACAGGGAGAATTACGAGCAGTACTTC. Its protein product is CASKGDRENYEQYF. The rearrangement joins TRBV6-6 to TRBJ2-7; 9 bases match TRBD1. The CDR3 spans 14 residues. The junction had 8 bases not matched to a gene; V was cut back by 7 bases and J by 4 bases. Looked up from germline, CDR1 is MNHNY and CDR2 is SVGAGI (reference sequence).

The rearrangement links TRBV7-9 to TRBJ1-5, with D tentatively TRBD1 (5 bases). CDR3 length: 17 amino acids. The V gene lost 3 bases and the J gene lost 9 bases, with 24 bases spanning the gap. The germline V gene has CDR1 SEHNR and CDR2 FQNEAQ (reference sequence). The CDR3 nucleotides read TGTGCCAGCAGCTTTTCTGAGACAGTAAAAGGCTTTACGCCCCAGCATTTT. It specifies CASSFSETVKGFTPQHF.

This chain's CDR3 is CASSTQGATMQPQHF. CDR3 nucleotide sequence: TGTGCCAGCAGTACACAGGGGGCAACAATGCAGCCCCAGCATTTT. The gene calls are TRBV28 and TRBJ1-5, with 9 bases matching TRBD1. The CDR3 extends over 15 amino acids. The V and J ends lost 5 bases and 7 bases, in that order; junction bases with no gene match: 9. Germline CDR1 reads MDHEN; CDR2 reads SYDVKM.

The J gene is TRBJ2-1, the V gene TRBV27; D is possibly TRBD1 (6 bases). V shed 4 bases and J shed 10 bases, with 20 bases lying between them. This CDR3 comprises 15 residues. Germline values: CDR1 MNHEY, CDR2 SMNVEV (reference sequence). CDR3 sequence reads: CASSSRDTRRWEQFF. In nucleotides, the CDR3 is TGTGCCAGCAGTTCACGGGACACCCGGCGGTGGGAGCAGTTCTTC.

CDR3 amino acids: CASSPREGPSAQPQHF. The CDR3 DNA follows: TGTGCCAGCAGCCCCCGGGAGGGGCCCTCCGCTCAGCCCCAGCATTTT. The genes are TRBV16 and TRBJ1-5, with D possibly matching TRBD1 (5 bases). Per the germline V gene, CDR1 is KGHSY and CDR2 is FQNENV. There are 16 residues in the CDR3. V was trimmed by 4 bases and J by 6 bases, leaving 19 bases between them.

V and J are TRBV5-4 and TRBJ1-5; D call uncertain. Trimming stripped 0 bases from V and 0 bases from J, with 7 bases between. The CDR3 is 15 residues long. CDR1 and CDR2 from the germline V gene are SGHNT and YYREEE (reference sequence). The CDR3 DNA reads TGTGCCAGCAGCTTGGGGCCAACTAGCAATCAGCCCCAGCATTTT. Translated, it gives CASSLGPTSNQPQHF.

The V gene is TRBV28, the J gene TRBJ1-1, with 7 nucleotides matching TRBD1. The CDR3 spans 15 residues. The V gene's germline CDR1 is MDHEN and CDR2 SYDVKM. The V gene end was trimmed by 6 bases and the J gene end by 3 bases; junction bases not matched to a gene: 10. The CDR3 coding sequence is TGTGCCAGCAGGCCGAGACAGGGAAGGGACACTGAAGCTTTCTTT. Amino acid sequence: CASRPRQGRDTEAFF.

V and J are TRBV4-1 and TRBJ2-1; the D is unclear. CDR3 length equals 14 residues. Trimming took off 2 bases at V and 7 bases at J, with 12 bases between the two ends. Germline V gives CDR1 MGHRA, CDR2 YSYEKL. As DNA, the CDR3 is TGCGCCAGCAGCCAATCGTCCGGTGTTAATGAGCAGTTCTTC. This gives the protein CASSQSSGVNEQFF.

J is TRBJ2-1 and V is TRBV29-1, with 11 bases fitting TRBD2. V lost 7 bases and J lost 1; bases outside the gene matches: 15. The CDR3 consists of 18 residues. CDR1 is SQVTM, CDR2 ANQGSEA, per germline. Here the CDR3 DNA reads TGCAGCGCCGCGTCACTAGCGGGAGTCCCGAAATCCTACAATGAGCAGTTCTTC. Its protein is CSAASLAGVPKSYNEQFF.

The gene calls are TRBV5-1 and TRBJ2-7; 7 bases are a match to TRBD2. The CDR3 is 14 amino acids. Germline values: CDR1 SGHRS, CDR2 YFSETQ. After removal of 4 bases from V and 3 bases from J, the junction contained 7 bases not matched to a gene. Written as DNA, the CDR3 is TGCGCCAGCAGCGAGTCTAGCGGAAACTACGAGCAGTACTTC. Translating it yields CASSESSGNYEQYF.

V usage is TRBV11-3 and J usage is TRBJ2-2; TRBD2 agrees at 13 bases. Germline V gene sequence: CDR1 SGHNT, CDR2 YENEEA. This CDR3 contains 18 residues. The V and J ends lost 5 bases and 2 bases, in that order; junction bases with no gene match: 8. CDR3 DNA: TGTGCCAGCAGCCAGCGCAGGACTAGCGGGAGTAACACCGGGGAGCTGTTTTTT. Translated, it gives CASSQRRTSGSNTGELFF.

The CDR3 nucleotides read TGTGCCAGCAGCCAAGCCCCAGACACTGAAGCTTTCTTT. Encoded protein: CASSQAPDTEAFF. V usage is TRBV16 and J usage is TRBJ1-1; D is uncertain. V lost 2 bases to trimming and J lost 3 bases, with 7 bases between them. Germline CDR1 reads KGHSY; CDR2 reads FQNENV. The CDR3 covers 13 residues.

The V call is TRBV4-3, the J call TRBJ2-2; 9 nucleotides match TRBD1. Germline CDR1 and CDR2: LGHNA and YSLEER. V was clipped by 3 bases and J by 5 bases; unmatched bases: 7. The CDR3 length is 16 residues. CDR3 protein: CASSQAGTGSTGELFF. Here the CDR3 DNA reads TGCGCCAGCAGCCAGGCCGGGACAGGGTCGACCGGGGAGCTGTTTTTT.

The rearrangement links TRBV18 to TRBJ2-2; TRBD2 agrees at 9 bases. Unmatched junction bases numbered 18, after V lost 8 bases and J lost 2 bases. CDR1 is KGHSH, CDR2 LQKENI, per germline. This CDR3 has 19 amino acids. Written as DNA, the CDR3 is TGTGCCAGCCCCCACTTCCAGGGCAGCGGGAGGACCAACACCGGGGAGCTGTTTTTT. Translating gives CASPHFQGSGRTNTGELFF. Using reference TRBV18 and TRBJ2-2 for the parts outside the CDR3, the full variable domain is NAGVMQNPRHLVRRRGQEARLRCSPMKGHSHVYWYRQLPEEGLKFMVYLQKENIIDESGMPKERFSAEFPKEGPSILRIQQVVRGDSAAYFCASPHFQGSGRTNTGELFFGEGSRLTVL.

Only a few counts were recorded for this clone. The CDR3: CASSQARQDISYEQYF. The DNA of the CDR3 is TGCGCCAGCAGCCAAGCGCGACAGGACATCTCCTACGAGCAGTACTTC. The rearrangement links TRBV4-3 to TRBJ2-7; tentative D call: TRBD1 (6 bases). This CDR3 has 16 amino acids. Trimming removed 1 base at V and 0 bases at J, with 13 bases between. CDR1 is LGHNA and CDR2 is YSLEER in the germline V gene.

V usage is TRBV6-5 and J usage is TRBJ2-5, with 7 bases lining up with TRBD2. V was clipped by 2 bases and J by 5 bases; unmatched bases: 5. Germline lookup yields CDR1 MNHEY and CDR2 SVGAGI. The CDR3 runs to 14 residues. The CDR3 reads CASSYGGDKETQYF. CDR3 bases: TGTGCCAGCAGTTACGGGGGGGATAAGGAGACCCAGTACTTC.

The CDR3 spells CASSLAGEEETQYF. The CDR3 DNA is TGTGCCAGCAGCTTAGCGGGGGAAGAAGAGACCCAGTACTTC. The gene calls are TRBV5-8 and TRBJ2-5; 8 bases are a match to TRBD2. This CDR3 has 14 amino acids. CDR1 SGHTS and CDR2 YDEGEE come from the germline V gene. The ends lost 2 bases at V and 3 bases at J; junction bases unmatched: 3. Full variable domain (missing parts from reference TRBV5-8 and TRBJ2-5): EAGVTQSPTHLIKTRGQQATLRCSPISGHTSVYWYQQALGLGLQFLLWYDEGEERNRGNFPPRFSGRQFPNYSSELNVNALELEDSALYLCASSLAGEEETQYFGPGTRLLVL.

V usage is TRBV6-1 and J usage is TRBJ2-2; 11 bases fit TRBD1. V shed 10 bases, J shed 5 bases, and the junction held 9 bases outside the gene matches. Germline V gene sequence: CDR1 MNHNS, CDR2 SASEGT. This CDR3 has 15 amino acids. CDR3: CATLGTGGRTGELFF. The CDR3 DNA is TGTGCCACACTTGGGACAGGGGGACGGACCGGGGAGCTGTTTTTT.

This sequence joins TRBV2 and TRBJ1-4, with TRBD1 matching 7 bases. The CDR3 is made up of 15 amino acids. CDR1 and CDR2 (germline): SNHLY, FYNNEI. Trimming at V came to 6 bases and at J to 3 bases, leaving 7 bases not matched to a gene. CDR3 nucleotides: TGTGCCAGCAGAAACACGGGACAGTCTAATGAAAAACTGTTTTTT. It specifies CASRNTGQSNEKLFF.

The table lists this clone with a count of one. The chain uses TRBV15 and TRBJ1-6, with D unclear. Trimming shortened V by 0 bases and J by 8 bases, and 8 bases separated the two germline ends. Germline V gives CDR1 LNHNV, CDR2 YYDKDF (reference sequence). CDR3 length equals 14 residues. The CDR3 loop is CATSRDLEDSPLHF. The CDR3 DNA sequence: TGTGCCACCAGCAGAGATCTCGAGGATTCACCCCTCCACTTT.

CDR3 sequence reads: CASSAGRTGALNEYF. The CDR3 coding sequence is TGTGCCAGCAGCGCCGGTCGGACAGGGGCTCTAAACGAGTACTTC. This chain uses TRBV7-2 with TRBJ2-7, with TRBD1 matching over 9 bases. CDR1 and CDR2 from the germline V gene are SGHTA and FQGNSA. Trimming at V came to 5 bases and at J to 11 bases, leaving 16 bases not matched to a gene. The CDR3 is 15 residues long.